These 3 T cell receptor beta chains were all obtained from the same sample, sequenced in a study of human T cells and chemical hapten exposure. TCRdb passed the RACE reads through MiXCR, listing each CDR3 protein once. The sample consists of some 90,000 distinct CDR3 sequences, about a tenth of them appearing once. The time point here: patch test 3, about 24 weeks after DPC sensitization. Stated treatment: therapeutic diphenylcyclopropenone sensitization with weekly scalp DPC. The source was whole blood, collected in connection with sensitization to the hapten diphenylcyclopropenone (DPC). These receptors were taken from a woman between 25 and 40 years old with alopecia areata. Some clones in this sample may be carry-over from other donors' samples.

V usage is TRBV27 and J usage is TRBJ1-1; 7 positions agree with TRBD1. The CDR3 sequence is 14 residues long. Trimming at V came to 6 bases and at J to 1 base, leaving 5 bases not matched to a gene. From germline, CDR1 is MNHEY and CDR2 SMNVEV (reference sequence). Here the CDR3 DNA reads TGTGCCAGCAGAACACAGGGGCGGAACACTGAAGCTTTCTTT. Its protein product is CASRTQGRNTEAFF.

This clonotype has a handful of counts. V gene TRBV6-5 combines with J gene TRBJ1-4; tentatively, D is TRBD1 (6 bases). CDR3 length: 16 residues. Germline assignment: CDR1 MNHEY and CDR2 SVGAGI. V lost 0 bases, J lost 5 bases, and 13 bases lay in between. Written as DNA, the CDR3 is TGTGCCAGCAGTTACTCGAAGCCACAGGGAAATGAAAAACTGTTTTTT. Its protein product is CASSYSKPQGNEKLFF.

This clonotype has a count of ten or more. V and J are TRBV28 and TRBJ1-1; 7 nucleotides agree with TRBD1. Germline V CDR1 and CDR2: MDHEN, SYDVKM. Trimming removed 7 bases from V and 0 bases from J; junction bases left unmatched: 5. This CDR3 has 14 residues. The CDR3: CASTLTGVNTEAFF. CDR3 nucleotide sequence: TGTGCCAGCACCTTAACAGGGGTGAACACTGAAGCTTTCTTT. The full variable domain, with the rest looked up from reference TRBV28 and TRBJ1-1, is DVKVTQSSRYLVKRTGEKVFLECVQDMDHENMFWYRQDPGLGLRLIYFSYDVKMKEKGDIPEGYSVSREKKERFSLILESASTNQTSMYLCASTLTGVNTEAFFGQGTRLTVV.